These 30 T cell receptor beta chains were all obtained from the same sample, sequenced in a study of patients and donors after allogeneic stem cell transplantation. TCRdb independently ran MiXCR on the RT-PCR reads; one entry per CDR3 protein. The repertoire holds tens of thousands of distinct CDR3 sequences, more than 20% seen once, with about 30% in the top ten. Sequencing was performed on blood, either unsorted or a sorted T cell fraction (not recorded which). All receptors come from a human donor who was either an allogeneic HSCT recipient or a stem cell or donor lymphocyte infusion donor (not recorded which). It is not recorded whose cells these are; they may come from a transplant donor.

This clonotype appeared a few times. This sequence joins TRBV5-6 and TRBJ1-5; 7 nucleotides align to TRBD1. Germline loops: CDR1 SGHDT, CDR2 YYEEEE. There are 14 residues in the CDR3. Trimming at V came to 0 bases and at J to 5 bases, leaving 2 bases not matched to a gene. DNA of the CDR3: TGTGCCAGCAGCTTGGGAGGGGGCTATCAGCCCCAGCATTTT. Translating it yields CASSLGGGYQPQHF.

V gene TRBV6-2 or TRBV6-3 combines with J gene TRBJ2-3; 9 bases line up with TRBD2. After removal of 0 bases from V and 6 bases from J, the junction contained 13 bases not matched to a gene. Germline values: CDR1 MNHEY, CDR2 SVGEGT. The CDR3 extends over 18 amino acids. This CDR3 is CASSYSMFAGGHDDTQYF. The CDR3 nucleotides are TGTGCCAGCAGTTACTCGATGTTTGCGGGGGGGCATGATGATACGCAGTATTTT.

The table lists this clonotype with a few counts. J is TRBJ1-1 and V is TRBV20-1; D call uncertain. Germline CDR1 reads DFQATT; CDR2 reads SNEGSKA (reference sequence). Between the trimmed V and J ends, which lost 3 bases and 0 bases, there was a span of 8 bases. The CDR3 consists of 13 residues. CDR3 residues: CSARSTMNTEAFF. CDR3 DNA: TGCAGTGCTAGGAGCACCATGAACACTGAAGCTTTCTTT.

The sample holds a few counts of this clonotype. The genes are TRBV9 and TRBJ2-7, with 8 positions matching TRBD1. V shed 0 bases, J shed 0 bases, and the junction held 2 bases outside the gene matches. The CDR3 loop spans 15 amino acids. CDR1 is SGDLS and CDR2 is YYNGEE in the germline V gene. CDR3 bases: TGTGCCAGCAGCGTAGGGACAGGGCCCTCCTACGAGCAGTACTTC. Protein: CASSVGTGPSYEQYF.

This sequence joins TRBV10-3 and TRBJ2-1, with D hard to call. Per the germline V gene, CDR1 is ENHRY and CDR2 is SYGVKD. Trimming removed 8 bases at V and 6 bases at J, with 11 bases between. The CDR3 has 12 amino acids. The CDR3 DNA is TGTGCCATCTCGAGGACCACCAATGAGCAGTTCTTC. It yields the protein CAISRTTNEQFF.

This chain joins TRBV4-1 and TRBJ2-3; D is unresolved. Germline V gives CDR1 MGHRA, CDR2 YSYEKL. Trimming removed 0 bases at V and 7 bases at J, with 8 bases between. The CDR3 is made up of 13 amino acids. CDR3 nucleotide sequence: TGCGCCAGCAGCCAAGAGTCTGTAAATACGCAGTATTTT. As protein: CASSQESVNTQYF.

This clonotype has a handful of counts. The chain carries TRBV20-1 and TRBJ2-7; D is uncertain. Trimming cost V 0 bases and J 4 bases, with 10 bases left between them. Germline V gene lookup returns CDR1 DFQATT and CDR2 SNEGSKA (reference sequence). The CDR3 is made up of 13 amino acids. The CDR3 nucleotides are TGCAGTGCTAGAGATTGGCAGAGATACGAGCAGTACTTC. It codes for CSARDWQRYEQYF.

This clonotype was seen only a few times. This sequence joins TRBV20-1 and TRBJ1-2; the match to TRBD1 covers 9 bases. This CDR3 contains 14 residues. From germline, CDR1 is DFQATT and CDR2 SNEGSKA (reference sequence). V lost 2 bases and J lost 4; bases outside the gene matches: 5. CDR3 nucleotides: TGCAGTGCTAGATTAACAGGGGGCCCCTATGGCTACACCTTC. Amino acids: CSARLTGGPYGYTF.

This clonotype was seen a handful of times. V usage is TRBV5-1 and J usage is TRBJ2-1; 7 bases map to TRBD1. Germline V lookup: CDR1 SGHRS, CDR2 YFSETQ. CDR3 length: 16 amino acids. The junction had 4 bases not matched to a gene; V was cut back by 0 bases and J by 1 base. The CDR3 DNA is TGCGCCAGCAGCTTGGCGACAGGGCTATCCTACAATGAGCAGTTCTTC. This sequence encodes CASSLATGLSYNEQFF.

This clonotype was seen many times. The CDR3 DNA sequence: TGTGCCAGCTCTTCTCTATATGGCTACACCTTC. It encodes CASSSLYGYTF. The V and J genes are TRBV6-5 and TRBJ1-2; D gene ambiguous. Germline loops: CDR1 MNHEY, CDR2 SVGAGI. The CDR3 is made up of 11 amino acids. The V gene lost 8 bases and the J gene lost 5 bases, with 9 bases spanning the gap.

The V call is TRBV20-1, the J call TRBJ2-2, with TRBD2 as a possible D gene (6 bases). V lost 7 bases, J lost 7 bases, and 13 bases lay in between. The CDR3 is 12 residues long. CDR1 and CDR2 (germline): DFQATT, SNEGSKA (reference sequence). CDR3 amino acids: CSVNGGSGELFF. CDR3 bases: TGCAGTGTTAACGGGGGTAGCGGGGAGCTGTTTTTT.

The chain carries TRBV4-2 and TRBJ2-2, with 9 bases aligning to TRBD2. The CDR3 consists of 15 residues. The V segment lost 0 bases and the J segment 5 bases; nucleotides outside the gene matches: 1. Germline CDR1 reads LGHNA; CDR2 reads YNFKEQ. The CDR3 sequence is CASSQEAGGTGELFF. For the CDR3, the DNA is TGTGCCAGCAGCCAAGAAGCGGGAGGTACCGGGGAGCTGTTTTTT.

The V call is TRBV21-1, the J call TRBJ1-6; the D call TRBD1 from the table was never checked on the DNA. TRBV21-1 is flagged as a pseudogene. The CDR3 runs to 18 residues. In nucleotides, the CDR3 is TGTGCCAGCAGCCATGAGGACAGGGGGCCTTCCTATAATTCACCCCTCCACTTT. Translating gives CASSHEDRGPSYNSPLHF.

V gene TRBV27 combines with J gene TRBJ2-1; D tentatively reads TRBD1 or TRBD2 (5 bases each). V was clipped by 6 bases and J by 3 bases, with 21 bases between them. Per the germline V gene, CDR1 is MNHEY and CDR2 is SMNVEV (reference sequence). This CDR3 region has 17 residues. The CDR3 region has the DNA TGTGCCAGCAGGCCCCGTGTCCGGGGCGCCCGCTACAATGAGCAGTTCTTC. Amino acids: CASRPRVRGARYNEQFF.

This chain uses TRBV11-2 with TRBJ1-6; D perhaps matches TRBD1 (5 bases). CDR3 length: 18 amino acids. Germline V CDR1 and CDR2: SGHAT, FQNNGV. V shed 1 base and J shed 0 bases, with 13 bases lying between them. CDR3 sequence: CASSLVGTDSSYNSPLHF. In nucleotides, the CDR3 is TGTGCCAGCAGCTTAGTTGGGACTGATAGCTCCTATAATTCACCCCTCCACTTT.

This clonotype occurred once. The chain couples TRBV11-2 to TRBJ2-7, with TRBD2 matching 15 bases. Germline assignment: CDR1 SGHAT and CDR2 FQNNGV. The CDR3 loop spans 15 amino acids. V lost 7 bases and J lost 5; bases outside the gene matches: 6. The CDR3 loop reads CASTGTSGGPNEQYF. For the CDR3, the DNA is TGTGCCAGCACCGGGACTAGCGGGGGGCCCAACGAGCAGTACTTC. The full variable domain, in which reference TRBV11-2 and TRBJ2-7 provide the parts outside the CDR3, is EAGVAQSPRYKIIEKRQSVAFWCNPISGHATLYWYQQILGQGPKLLIQFQNNGVVDDSQLPKDRFSAERLKGVDSTLKIQPAKLEDSAVYLCASTGTSGGPNEQYFGPGTRLTVT.

This clonotype was picked up a small number of times. The gene calls are TRBV7-2 and TRBJ2-1; 7 positions match TRBD1. The CDR3 extends over 15 amino acids. Germline values: CDR1 SGHTA, CDR2 FQGNSA. With 5 bases clipped from V and 2 bases from J, the junction kept 6 bases outside the gene matches. The CDR3 sequence: CASSGWTGTYNEQFF. For the CDR3, the DNA is TGTGCCAGCAGCGGTTGGACAGGAACCTACAATGAGCAGTTCTTC.

This clonotype was observed at least ten times. The V and J genes are TRBV12-3 or TRBV12-4 and TRBJ1-2; no definite D call. The CDR3 is made up of 14 amino acids. V lost 4 bases and J 0 bases, leaving 9 bases between the germline ends. The CDR3 DNA reads TGTGCCAGCAGTTCAGGCACAGCTAACTATGGCTACACCTTC. This translates into CASSSGTANYGYTF.

Ten or more counts support this clonotype. The chain links TRBV6-2 or TRBV6-3 to TRBJ2-7; D gene uncertain. There are 12 residues in the CDR3. Germline V CDR1 and CDR2: MNHEY, SVGEGT. The V end lost 0 bases, the J end lost 7 bases, and 7 bases lay between the germline ends. CDR3 DNA sequence: TGTGCCAGCAGTTACTCGATGTCTGAGCAGTACTTC. As protein: CASSYSMSEQYF.

The chain uses TRBV5-6 and TRBJ1-2; maybe TRBD1 (6 bases). The V gene's germline CDR1 is SGHDT and CDR2 YYEEEE. Trimming left V 3 bases short and J 3 bases short, with 12 bases between. The CDR3 consists of 14 residues. CDR3 in amino acids: CASSSTTGYYGYTF. CDR3 sequence (DNA): TGTGCCAGCAGCTCTACTACAGGGTACTATGGCTACACCTTC.

This clonotype turned up a few times. The rearrangement links TRBV7-6 to TRBJ1-1; D is unresolved. The CDR3 is 13 residues long. Germline V gives CDR1 SGHVS, CDR2 FNYEAQ. Trimming shortened V by 3 bases and J by 5 bases, and 10 bases separated the two germline ends. In nucleotides, the CDR3 is TGTGCCAGCAGCTTGCATGGGGTGACTGAAGCTTTCTTT. It codes for CASSLHGVTEAFF.

The chain combines TRBV5-1 with TRBJ2-3; D gene ambiguous. With 2 bases removed from V and 2 bases from J, the gap between germline ends came to 12 bases. Germline CDR1 is SGHRS and CDR2 is YFSETQ. CDR3 length: 15 amino acids. The DNA of the CDR3 is TGCGCCAGCAGCTTATCGTCAGAGTACACAGATACGCAGTATTTT. It yields the protein CASSLSSEYTDTQYF.

The chain recombines TRBV29-1 with TRBJ2-1; TRBD1 matches at 8 bases. Germline V gives CDR1 SQVTM, CDR2 ANQGSEA. The CDR3 is made up of 11 amino acids. The V and J ends lost 7 bases and 8 bases, in that order; junction bases with no gene match: 4. The CDR3 loop is CSGSQGDEQFF. In DNA, the CDR3 is TGCAGCGGCTCACAGGGGGATGAGCAGTTCTTC.

This chain connects TRBV20-1 to TRBJ1-3; the D gene is possibly TRBD1 (5 bases). V lost 3 bases and J lost 1, with 13 bases in between. This CDR3 region has 15 residues. Germline CDR1 is DFQATT and CDR2 is SNEGSKA (reference sequence). CDR3 sequence reads: CSASIRRVSGNTIYF. For the CDR3, the DNA is TGCAGTGCTAGCATACGCAGGGTATCTGGAAACACCATATATTTT.

This clonotype appeared many times. The rearrangement uses TRBV10-3 and TRBJ1-3; perhaps TRBD1 as D (5 bases). The germline V and J ends were trimmed by 4 bases and 4 bases, with 14 bases remaining between them. CDR3 length equals 15 residues. Germline V gene sequence: CDR1 ENHRY, CDR2 SYGVKD. Written as DNA, the CDR3 is TGTGCCATCAGTGGGAGGACAAAACAAGGAAACACCATATATTTT. Translation gives CAISGRTKQGNTIYF.

This clonotype appeared many times. This sequence joins TRBV10-3 and TRBJ2-3; the match to TRBD2 covers 7 bases. CDR1 is ENHRY and CDR2 is SYGVKD in the germline V gene. The V gene end was trimmed by 4 bases and the J gene end by 6 bases; junction bases not matched to a gene: 4. There are 13 residues in the CDR3. The CDR3 spells CAISASGLDTQYF. In nucleotides, the CDR3 is TGTGCCATCAGTGCTAGCGGCCTGGATACGCAGTATTTT.

This chain connects TRBV6-5 to TRBJ2-7; no definite D call. Germline loops: CDR1 MNHEY, CDR2 SVGAGI. V dropped 6 bases and J dropped 6 bases, with 15 bases sitting between them. CDR3 length: 13 amino acids. The CDR3 sequence is CASSLSHRGEQYF. The CDR3 bases are TGTGCCAGCAGCCTCTCCCACAGAGGCGAGCAGTACTTC.

CDR3 amino acids: CASSMTGPDIQYF. CDR3 bases: TGCGCCAGCAGCATGACAGGGCCGGACATTCAGTACTTC. The V call is TRBV5-1, the J call TRBJ2-4, with 7 bases that match TRBD1. There are 13 residues in the CDR3. V lost 4 bases and J lost 8; bases outside the gene matches: 6. The germline CDR1 and CDR2 sequences are SGHRS and YFSETQ.

This clonotype has more than one count but fewer than ten. The chain combines TRBV20-1 with TRBJ1-1, with D unresolved. Germline V gives CDR1 DFQATT, CDR2 SNEGSKA (reference sequence). Between the trimmed V and J ends, which lost 6 bases and 3 bases, there was a span of 17 bases. The CDR3 covers 14 residues. In nucleotides, the CDR3 is TGCAGTGCAACTGAGTGGCGGGCCGACACTGAAGCTTTCTTT. Its translation is CSATEWRADTEAFF.

This clonotype was observed a few times. The CDR3 DNA is TGCAGCGTTTTGACCGGGACAACCTACGAGCAGTACTTC. Its protein is CSVLTGTTYEQYF. This chain uses TRBV29-1 with TRBJ2-7, with D perhaps TRBD1 (6 bases). V was shortened by 5 bases and J by 2 bases, with 13 bases between the two germline ends. CDR3 size: 13 residues. Germline V gene lookup returns CDR1 SQVTM and CDR2 ANQGSEA.